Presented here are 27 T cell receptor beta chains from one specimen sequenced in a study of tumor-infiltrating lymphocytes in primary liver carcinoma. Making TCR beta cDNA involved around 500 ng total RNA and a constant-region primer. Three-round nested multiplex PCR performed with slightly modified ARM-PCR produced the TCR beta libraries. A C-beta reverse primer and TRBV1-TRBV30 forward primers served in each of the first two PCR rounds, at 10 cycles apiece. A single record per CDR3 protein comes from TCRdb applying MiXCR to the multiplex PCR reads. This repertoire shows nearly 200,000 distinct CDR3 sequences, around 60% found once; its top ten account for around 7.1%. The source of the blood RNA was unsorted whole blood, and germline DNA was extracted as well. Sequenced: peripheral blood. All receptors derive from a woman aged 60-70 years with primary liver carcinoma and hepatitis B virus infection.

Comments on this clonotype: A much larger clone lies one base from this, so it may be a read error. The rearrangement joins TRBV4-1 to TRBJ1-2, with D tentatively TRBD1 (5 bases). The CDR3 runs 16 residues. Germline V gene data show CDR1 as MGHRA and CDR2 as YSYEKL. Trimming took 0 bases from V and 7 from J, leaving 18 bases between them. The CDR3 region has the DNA TGCGCCAGCAGCCAAGATGACTCGGGCGGGACGCGTGGCTACACCTTC. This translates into CASSQDDSGGTRGYTF.

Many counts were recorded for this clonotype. CDR3 DNA sequence: TGTGCCAGCAGCACTACGACAGGGAGGGTGGACTATGGCTACACCTTC. The encoded protein is CASSTTTGRVDYGYTF. The rearrangement links TRBV11-2 to TRBJ1-2; 7 bases fit TRBD1. The CDR3 is made up of 16 amino acids. After removal of 5 bases from V and 3 bases from J, the junction contained 12 bases not matched to a gene. Germline V gene data show CDR1 as SGHAT and CDR2 as FQNNGV.

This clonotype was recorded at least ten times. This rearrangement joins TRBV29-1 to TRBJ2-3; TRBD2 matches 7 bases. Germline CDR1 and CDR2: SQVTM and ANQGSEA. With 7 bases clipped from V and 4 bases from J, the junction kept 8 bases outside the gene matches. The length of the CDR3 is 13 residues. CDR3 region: CSALTREADTQYF. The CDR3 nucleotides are TGCAGCGCATTAACACGGGAGGCAGATACGCAGTATTTT.

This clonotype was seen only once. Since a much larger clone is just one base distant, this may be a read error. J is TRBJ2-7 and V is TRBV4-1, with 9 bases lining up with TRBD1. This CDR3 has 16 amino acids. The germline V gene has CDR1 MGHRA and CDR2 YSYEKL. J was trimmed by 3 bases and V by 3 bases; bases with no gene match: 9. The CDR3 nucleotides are TGCGCCAGCAGCCATTCGCCGGGACAGGGCTACTACGAGCAGTACTTC. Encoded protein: CASSHSPGQGYYEQYF.

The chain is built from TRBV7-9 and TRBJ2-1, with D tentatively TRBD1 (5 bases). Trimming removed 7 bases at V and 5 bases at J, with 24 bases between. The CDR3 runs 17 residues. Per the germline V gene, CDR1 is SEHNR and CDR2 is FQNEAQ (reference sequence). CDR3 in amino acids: CASNPLTWTQRNNEQFF. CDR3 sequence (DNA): TGTGCCAGCAACCCTCTCACCTGGACACAAAGGAACAATGAGCAGTTCTTC.

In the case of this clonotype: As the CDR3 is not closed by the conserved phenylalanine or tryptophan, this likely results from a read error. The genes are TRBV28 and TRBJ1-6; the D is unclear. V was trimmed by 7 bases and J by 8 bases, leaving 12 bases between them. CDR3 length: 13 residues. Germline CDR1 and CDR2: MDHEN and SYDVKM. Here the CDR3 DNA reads TGTGCCAGCATGTATATATACGATTCACCCCTCCACATT. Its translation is CASMYIYDSPLHI.

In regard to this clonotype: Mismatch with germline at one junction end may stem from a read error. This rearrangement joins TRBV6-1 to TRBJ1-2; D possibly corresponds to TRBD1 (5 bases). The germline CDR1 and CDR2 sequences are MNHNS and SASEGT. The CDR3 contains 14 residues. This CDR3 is CVSSEASRDYGYTF. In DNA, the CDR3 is TGTGTCAGCAGTGAAGCCTCCAGGGACTATGGCTACACCTTC.

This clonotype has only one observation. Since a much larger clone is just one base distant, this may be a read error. CDR3 nucleotide sequence: TGTGCCAGCAGTGAACGATCCTGGGGGAGCGGGAGAGCCAATGAGCAGTTCTTC. Translated, it gives CASSERSWGSGRANEQFF. This chain links TRBV6-1 with TRBJ2-1; 8 bases agree with TRBD2. Losses at the gene ends were 2 bases for V and 6 bases for J; bases not matched to a gene: 15. The CDR3 runs to 18 residues. Germline V CDR1 and CDR2: MNHNS, SASEGT.

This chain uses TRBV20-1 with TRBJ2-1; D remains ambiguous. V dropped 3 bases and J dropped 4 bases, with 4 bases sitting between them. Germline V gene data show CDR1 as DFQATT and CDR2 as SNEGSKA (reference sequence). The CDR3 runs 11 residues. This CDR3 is CSASWYNEQFF. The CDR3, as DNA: TGCAGTGCTAGTTGGTACAATGAGCAGTTCTTC.

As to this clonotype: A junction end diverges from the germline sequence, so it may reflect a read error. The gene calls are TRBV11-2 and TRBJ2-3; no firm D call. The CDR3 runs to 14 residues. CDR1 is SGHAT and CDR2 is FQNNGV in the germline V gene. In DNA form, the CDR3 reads TGTGCCAGCAGCGTTAGAAGAAGCACAGATACGCACTATTTT. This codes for CASSVRRSTDTHYF. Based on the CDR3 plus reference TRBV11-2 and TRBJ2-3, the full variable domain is EAGVAQSPRYKIIEKRQSVAFWCNPISGHATLYWYQQILGQGPKLLIQFQNNGVVDDSQLPKDRFSAERLKGVDSTLKIQPAKLEDSAVYLCASSVRRSTDTHYFGPGTRLTVL.

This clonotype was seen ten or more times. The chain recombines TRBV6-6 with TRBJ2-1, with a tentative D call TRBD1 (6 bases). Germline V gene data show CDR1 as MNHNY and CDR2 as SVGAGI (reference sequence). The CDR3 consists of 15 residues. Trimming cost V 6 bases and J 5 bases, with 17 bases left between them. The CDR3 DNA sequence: TGTGCCAGCAGCAAAGGACAGTACACCAACAATGAGCAGTTCTTC. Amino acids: CASSKGQYTNNEQFF.

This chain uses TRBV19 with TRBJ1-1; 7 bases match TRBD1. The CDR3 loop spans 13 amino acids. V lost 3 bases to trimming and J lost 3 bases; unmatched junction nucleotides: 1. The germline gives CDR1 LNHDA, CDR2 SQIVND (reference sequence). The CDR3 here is CASSITGDTEAFF. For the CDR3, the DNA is TGTGCCAGTAGTATCACAGGGGACACTGAAGCTTTCTTT.

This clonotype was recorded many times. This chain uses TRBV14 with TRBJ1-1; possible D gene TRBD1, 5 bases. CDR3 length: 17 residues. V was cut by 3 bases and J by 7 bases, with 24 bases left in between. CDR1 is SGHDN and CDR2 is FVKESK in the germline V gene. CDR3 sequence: CASSHEGVELGYFEAFF. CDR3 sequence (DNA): TGTGCCAGCAGCCACGAAGGGGTAGAGTTAGGTTATTTTGAAGCTTTCTTT. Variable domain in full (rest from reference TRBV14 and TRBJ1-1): EAGVTQFPSHSVIEKGQTVTLRCDPISGHDNLYWYRRVMGKEIKFLLHFVKESKQDESGMPNNRFLAERTGGTYSTLKVQPAELEDSGVYFCASSHEGVELGYFEAFFGQGTRLTVV.

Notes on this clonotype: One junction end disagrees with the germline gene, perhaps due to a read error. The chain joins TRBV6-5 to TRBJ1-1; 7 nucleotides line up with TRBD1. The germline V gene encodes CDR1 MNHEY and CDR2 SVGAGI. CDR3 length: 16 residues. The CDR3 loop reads CVSSYGTVRPNTEAFF. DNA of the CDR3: TGTGTCAGCAGTTACGGGACAGTCCGGCCGAACACTGAAGCTTTCTTT.

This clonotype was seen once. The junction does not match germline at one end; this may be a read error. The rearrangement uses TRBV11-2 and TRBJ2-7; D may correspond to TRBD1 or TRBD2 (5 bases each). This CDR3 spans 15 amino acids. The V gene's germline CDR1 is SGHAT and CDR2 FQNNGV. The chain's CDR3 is CASGLGGDGAYEQYF. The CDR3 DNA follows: TGTGCCAGCGGCTTAGGTGGGGACGGGGCCTACGAGCAATACTTC.

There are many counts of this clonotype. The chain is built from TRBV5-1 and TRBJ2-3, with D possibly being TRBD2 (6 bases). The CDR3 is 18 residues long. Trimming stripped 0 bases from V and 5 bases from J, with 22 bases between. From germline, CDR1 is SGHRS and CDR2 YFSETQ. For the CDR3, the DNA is TGCGCCAGCAGCTTGGCGTATTTGGGGGACTCGACCCTAGATACGCAGTATTTT. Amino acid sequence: CASSLAYLGDSTLDTQYF.

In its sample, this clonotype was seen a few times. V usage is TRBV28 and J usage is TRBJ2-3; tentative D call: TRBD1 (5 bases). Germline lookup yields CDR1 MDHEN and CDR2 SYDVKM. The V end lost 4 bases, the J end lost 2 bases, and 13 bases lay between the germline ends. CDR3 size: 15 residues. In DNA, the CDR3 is TGTGCCAGCAGTTCAGGGCAGGGCTTCACAGATACGCAGTATTTT. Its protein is CASSSGQGFTDTQYF.

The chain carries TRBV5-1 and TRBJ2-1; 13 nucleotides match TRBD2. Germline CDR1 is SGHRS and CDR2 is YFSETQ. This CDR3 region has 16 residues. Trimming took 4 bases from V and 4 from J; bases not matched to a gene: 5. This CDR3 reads CASSLGTSGNYNEQFF. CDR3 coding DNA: TGCGCCAGCAGCCTGGGGACTAGCGGGAATTACAATGAGCAGTTCTTC. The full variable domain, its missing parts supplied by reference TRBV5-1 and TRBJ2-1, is KAGVTQTPRYLIKTRGQQVTLSCSPISGHRSVSWYQQTPGQGLQFLFEYFSETQRNKGNFPGRFSGRQFSNSRSEMNVSTLELGDSALYLCASSLGTSGNYNEQFFGPGTRLTVL.

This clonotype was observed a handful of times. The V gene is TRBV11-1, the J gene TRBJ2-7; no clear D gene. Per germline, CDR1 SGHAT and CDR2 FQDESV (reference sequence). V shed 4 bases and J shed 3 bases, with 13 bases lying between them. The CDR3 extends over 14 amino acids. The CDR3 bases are TGTGCCAGCAGCTCAAGAGGAAATAACTACGAGCAGTACTTC. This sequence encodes CASSSRGNNYEQYF. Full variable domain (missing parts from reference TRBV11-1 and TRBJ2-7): EAEVAQSPRYKITEKSQAVAFWCDPISGHATLYWYRQILGQGPELLVQFQDESVVDDSQLPKDRFSAERLKGVDSTLKIQPAELGDSAMYLCASSSRGNNYEQYFGPGTRLTVT.

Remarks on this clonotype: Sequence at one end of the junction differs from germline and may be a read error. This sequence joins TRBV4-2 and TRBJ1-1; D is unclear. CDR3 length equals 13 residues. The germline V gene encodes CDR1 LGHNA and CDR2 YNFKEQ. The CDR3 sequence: CASSQDTNNEAFF. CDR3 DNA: TGTGCCAGCAGCCAAGATACGAACAATGAAGCTTTCTTT.

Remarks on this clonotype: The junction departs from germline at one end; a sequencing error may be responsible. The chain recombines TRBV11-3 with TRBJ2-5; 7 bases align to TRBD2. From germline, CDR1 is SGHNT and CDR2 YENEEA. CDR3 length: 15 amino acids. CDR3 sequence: CASSFEAGDWETQCF. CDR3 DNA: TGTGCCAGCAGCTTCGAGGCGGGAGATTGGGAGACCCAGTGTTTC.

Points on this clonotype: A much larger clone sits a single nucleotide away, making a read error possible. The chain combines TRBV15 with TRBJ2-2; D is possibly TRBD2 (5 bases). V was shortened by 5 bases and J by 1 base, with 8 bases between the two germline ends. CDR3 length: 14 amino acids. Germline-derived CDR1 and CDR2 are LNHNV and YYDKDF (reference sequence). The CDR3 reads CATSETMNTGELFF. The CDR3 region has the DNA TGTGCCACCAGCGAGACTATGAACACCGGGGAGCTGTTTTTT.

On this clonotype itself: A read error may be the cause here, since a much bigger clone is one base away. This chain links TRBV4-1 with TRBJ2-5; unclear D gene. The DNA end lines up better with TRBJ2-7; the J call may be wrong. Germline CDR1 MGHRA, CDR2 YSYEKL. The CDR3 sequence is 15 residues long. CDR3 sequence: CASNRISTTRYEQYF. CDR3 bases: TGCGCCAGCAACCGCATCTCGACCACCAGATACGAGCAGTACTTC.

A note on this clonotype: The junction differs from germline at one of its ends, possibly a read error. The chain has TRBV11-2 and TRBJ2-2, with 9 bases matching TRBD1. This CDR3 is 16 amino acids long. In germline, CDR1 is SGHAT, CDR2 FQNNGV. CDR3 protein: CASRLGQGANTGELFF. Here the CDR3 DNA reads TGTGCCAGCCGCCTGGGACAGGGAGCGAACACCGGGGAGCTGTTCTTT.

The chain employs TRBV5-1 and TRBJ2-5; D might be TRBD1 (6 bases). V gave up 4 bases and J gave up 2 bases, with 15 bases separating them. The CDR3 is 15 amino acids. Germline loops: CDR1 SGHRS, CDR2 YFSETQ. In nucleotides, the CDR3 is TGCGCCAGCAGCCCCGACAGGAGCTATCAAGAGACCCAGTACTTC. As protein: CASSPDRSYQETQYF.

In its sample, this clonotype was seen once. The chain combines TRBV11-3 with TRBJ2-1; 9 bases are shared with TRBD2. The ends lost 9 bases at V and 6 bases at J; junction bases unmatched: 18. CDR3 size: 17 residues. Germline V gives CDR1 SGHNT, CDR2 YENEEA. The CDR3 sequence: CASNLDWGRLAANEQFF. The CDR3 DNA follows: TGTGCCAGTAACTTAGATTGGGGGAGACTAGCGGCCAATGAGCAGTTCTTC. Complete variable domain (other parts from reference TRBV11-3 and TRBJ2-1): EAGVVQSPRYKIIEKKQPVAFWCNPISGHNTLYWYLQNLGQGPELLIRYENEEAVDDSQLPKDRFSAERLKGVDSTLKIQPAELGDSAVYLCASNLDWGRLAANEQFFGPGTRLTVL.

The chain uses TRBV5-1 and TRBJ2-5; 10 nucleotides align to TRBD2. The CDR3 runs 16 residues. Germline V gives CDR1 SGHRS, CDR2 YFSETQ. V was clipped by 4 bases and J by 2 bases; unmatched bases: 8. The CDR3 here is CASSVSGRKGQETQYF. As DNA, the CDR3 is TGCGCCAGCAGCGTTAGCGGGAGGAAAGGACAAGAGACCCAGTACTTC.